The T cell receptor (beta chain) under discussion was sequenced for a study of Ad26.COV2.S vaccination and SARS-CoV-2 variants. Background on the study: It was the COV1001 Ad26.COV2.S trial arm that included the donor. Into the muscle, Ad26.COV2.S was dosed once or twice, 56 days apart.

Sequencing was performed with immunoSEQ multiplex PCR; in TCRdb, only in-frame clones are kept and a portion is missing. Here the sample spans a few hundred thousand clones, 90% being singletons. Indicated treatment: some 19 received Ad26.COV2.S at low or high dose, single or two shots; about 5 received placebo; per-sample allocation not given. Day 63 after the first injection of vaccine or placebo was the sampling time. The CDR3 covers 16 residues. Germline V gives CDR1 SGHTA, CDR2 FQGNSA. V lost 2 bases to trimming and J lost 0 bases, with 11 bases between them. The input for sequencing was peripheral blood, taken in a trial of Ad26.COV2.S vaccine versus placebo. The sequence came from a person aged 18-65 years who received the Ad26.COV2.S COVID-19 vaccine or a placebo. The J gene is TRBJ2-1, the V gene TRBV7-2, with a weak D call TRBD1 (6 bases). The CDR3 region has the DNA TGTGCCAGCAGCTTAAGTGGGGGCGGCTCCTACAATGAGCAGTTCTTC. The encoded protein is CASSLSGGGSYNEQFF.